Here is one T cell receptor (beta chain) with its context. Libraries were prepared by immunoSEQ multiplex PCR; TCRdb keeps only in-frame clonotypes and omits some of them. The sample records over 100,000 clones, 80% to 90% being singletons. Autoimmune disease history or systemic immunosuppression led to patient exclusion. These data are taken from a study of OX40 agonist ivuxolimab in advanced cancers. The germline gives CDR1 MNHNS, CDR2 SASEGT. Trimming cost V 6 bases and J 6 bases, with 12 bases left between them. This CDR3 has 12 amino acids. Sequenced here: CD4+ or CD8+ T cells sorted from blood, sampled in a trial of the OX40 agonist ivuxolimab. The sequence was obtained from an adult with an advanced solid tumor such as melanoma, head and neck, liver or kidney cancer. The genes are TRBV6-1 and TRBJ2-7; TRBD2 is a possible D gene (5 bases). As DNA, the CDR3 is TGTGCCAGCAGCTTCGGGGTAGGCGAGCAGTACTTC. It translates to CASSFGVGEQYF.